Shown below are 11 T cell receptor beta chains from a single sample sequenced in a study of spatial heterogeneity in lung cancer. Study-wide results and limits: Counts of expanded alpha and beta TCRs within tumors tracked the tumor nonsynonymous mutation count.

TCRdb ran MiXCR on the 5' RACE reads and lists one entry per CDR3 protein. The sample yields about 7,400 distinct CDR3 sequences, roughly 7% seen once. Time point defined: sample taken at primary tumor resection. No antigen has been assigned to these receptors. This specimen consisted of lung tumor tissue, obtained at surgery. The receptors were sampled from a male donor with early-stage non-small cell lung cancer.

This clonotype is classed as medium-sized. The chain uses TRBV4-3 and TRBJ2-7; D possibly corresponds to TRBD1 (5 bases). Trimming pared 4 bases from V and 0 bases from J, leaving 7 bases between. The CDR3 runs 13 residues. CDR1 and CDR2 (germline): LGHNA, YSLEER. The CDR3 here is CASSRGPSYEQYF. In DNA form, the CDR3 reads TGCGCCAGCAGCCGGGGCCCCTCCTACGAGCAGTACTTC.

In its sample, this clonotype was seen a few times. V gene TRBV19 combines with J gene TRBJ2-2, with 10 bases identical to TRBD2. The CDR3 length is 16 residues. CDR1 is LNHDA and CDR2 is SQIVND in the germline V gene (reference sequence). The V segment lost 6 bases and the J segment 2 bases; nucleotides outside the gene matches: 6. The CDR3 spells CASRTGTSVNTGELFF. The CDR3 coding sequence is TGTGCCAGTAGGACCGGGACTAGCGTAAACACCGGGGAGCTGTTTTTT.

In its sample, this clonotype was seen a few times. This sequence joins TRBV6-4 and TRBJ2-2; D ambiguous. CDR3 length: 11 amino acids. In germline, CDR1 is MRHNA, CDR2 SNTAGT. V gave up 10 bases and J gave up 6 bases, with 9 bases separating them. CDR3 in amino acids: CANRTAGELFF. The CDR3 DNA reads as TGTGCCAACCGGACCGCCGGGGAGCTGTTTTTT.

By share, this clonotype ranks as medium-sized. The chain carries TRBV2 and TRBJ1-5; D remains ambiguous. Germline assignment: CDR1 SNHLY and CDR2 FYNNEI. The CDR3 covers 15 residues. Trimming removed 4 bases from V and 0 bases from J, with 10 bases in between. CDR3 loop: CASSVGQLSNQPQHF. CDR3 DNA sequence: TGTGCCAGCAGTGTTGGGCAGCTTAGCAATCAGCCCCAGCATTTT.

J is TRBJ1-2 and V is TRBV20-1, with D tentatively TRBD1 (5 bases). Trimming took 3 bases from V and 3 from J, leaving 11 bases between them. Germline V gene lookup returns CDR1 DFQATT and CDR2 SNEGSKA (reference sequence). The length of the CDR3 is 13 residues. CDR3 sequence: CSASSGRYYGYTF. CDR3 in DNA: TGCAGTGCTAGTTCGGGACGATACTATGGCTACACCTTC.

This clonotype showed up many times. The chain employs TRBV18 and TRBJ2-7, with D maybe TRBD2 (5 bases). The V end was cut by 0 bases, the J end by 0 bases, with 9 bases between. This CDR3 is 15 amino acids long. The germline gives CDR1 KGHSH, CDR2 LQKENI. The CDR3 nucleotides read TGTGCCAGCTCACCACCGTCTGGGAGCTCCTACGAGCAGTACTTC. Translating it yields CASSPPSGSSYEQYF.

This clonotype was counted only a few times. This chain links TRBV10-3 with TRBJ2-7; D unresolved. Germline assignment: CDR1 ENHRY and CDR2 SYGVKD. V dropped 2 bases and J dropped 2 bases, with 10 bases sitting between them. The CDR3 has 14 amino acids. The CDR3 DNA is TGTGCCATCAGTGAGGGGTTTGAAGCCTACGAGCAGTACTTC. The encoded protein is CAISEGFEAYEQYF.

This clonotype has a count of ten or more. V gene TRBV2 combines with J gene TRBJ2-7; D is undetermined. This CDR3 is 16 amino acids long. Germline CDR1 and CDR2: SNHLY and FYNNEI. V was cut by 6 bases and J by 2 bases, with 20 bases left in between. This CDR3 reads CASRGLRRTTAYEQYF. DNA for the CDR3: TGTGCCAGCAGGGGTCTGAGACGGACCACCGCCTACGAGCAGTACTTC.

By sample fraction, this clonotype is medium-sized (0.01 to 0.1%). The genes are TRBV27 and TRBJ1-6, with a possible D match to TRBD1 (6 bases). This CDR3 contains 14 residues. The V gene lost 5 bases and the J gene lost 3 bases, with 8 bases spanning the gap. The V gene's germline CDR1 is MNHEY and CDR2 SMNVEV (reference sequence). CDR3 protein: CASSPDSYNSPLHF. The CDR3 bases are TGTGCCAGCAGTCCGGACAGCTATAATTCACCCCTCCACTTT.

In its sample, this clonotype was seen many times. The rearrangement uses TRBV29-1 and TRBJ2-1; D not resolved. This CDR3 comprises 15 residues. Trimming stripped 6 bases from V and 0 bases from J, with 15 bases between. From germline, CDR1 is SQVTM and CDR2 ANQGSEA. CDR3 in DNA: TGCAGCGTCCGACTTGTACTTAGCTCCTACAATGAGCAGTTCTTC. Encoded protein: CSVRLVLSSYNEQFF.

In this sample, this clonotype turned up many times. The CDR3 DNA reads as TGTGCCAGCAGCTTAGTCGGGCGACTACGCCAGGGCGGGGAGCTGTTTTTT. This codes for CASSLVGRLRQGGELFF. V is TRBV7-2 and J is TRBJ2-2; the D call may be TRBD1 or TRBD2 (5 bases each). Germline V gives CDR1 SGHTA, CDR2 FQGNSA. CDR3 length: 17 residues. V lost 1 base, J lost 7 bases, and 19 bases lay in between.